This passage covers 27 T cell receptor beta chains from one sample sequenced in a study of OX40 agonist ivuxolimab in advanced cancers. Only in-frame clones appear in the TCRdb table, and some are missing; sequencing was by immunoSEQ multiplex PCR. The profile shows under 110,000 clones, about nine tenths of them singletons. Sequenced here: CD4+ or CD8+ T cells sorted from blood, sampled in a trial of the OX40 agonist ivuxolimab. These receptor sequences come from an adult with an advanced solid tumor such as melanoma, head and neck, liver or kidney cancer.

The chain uses TRBV7-3 and TRBJ2-7; D gene uncertain. V lost 5 bases to trimming and J lost 2 bases, with 13 bases between them. From germline, CDR1 is SGHTA and CDR2 FQGTGA. The length of the CDR3 is 14 residues. The CDR3 here is CASSLDAVTYEQYF. DNA for the CDR3: TGTGCCAGCAGCCTCGACGCGGTGACCTACGAGCAGTACTTC.

The chain has TRBV18 and TRBJ2-1, with D possibly matching TRBD1 (5 bases). Germline V gives CDR1 KGHSH, CDR2 LQKENI. This CDR3 spans 14 amino acids. V lost 0 bases, J lost 10 bases, and 13 bases lay in between. CDR3: CASSPPGREEEQFF. The CDR3 DNA reads as TGTGCCAGCTCACCACCGGGGCGCGAGGAGGAGCAGTTCTTC.

This sequence joins TRBV10-2 and TRBJ1-3, with TRBD1 identical over 7 bases. This CDR3 spans 15 amino acids. Trimming at V came to 4 bases and at J to 1 base, leaving 4 bases not matched to a gene. Germline V lookup: CDR1 WSHSY, CDR2 SAAADI. The CDR3 nucleotides read TGCGCCAGCAGTGTAACAGGGGTTTCTGGAAACACCATATATTTT. Its protein product is CASSVTGVSGNTIYF.

The gene calls are TRBV4-3 and TRBJ2-5; 7 bases align to TRBD2. Germline CDR1 LGHNA, CDR2 YSLEER. V lost 0 bases, J lost 7 bases, and 14 bases stayed unmatched. This CDR3 is built from 17 residues. The CDR3, as DNA: TGCGCCAGCAGCCAAGAGGCAGCGGGGTCCTCGAGAGGGACCCAGTACTTC. Translating it yields CASSQEAAGSSRGTQYF.

The chain links TRBV6-5 to TRBJ2-7; TRBD1 matches at 8 bases. The CDR3 loop spans 15 amino acids. Germline loops: CDR1 MNHEY, CDR2 SVGAGI. The J segment lost 1 base and the V segment lost 0 bases, leaving 2 bases of the junction unmatched. This CDR3 reads CASSYSWTGSYEQYF. CDR3 sequence (DNA): TGTGCCAGCAGTTACTCTTGGACAGGGTCCTACGAGCAGTACTTC.

This clone was detected a few times. The V and J genes are TRBV5-5 and TRBJ1-1; D remains unclear. Trimming left V 3 bases short and J 5 bases short, with 14 bases between. CDR3 length equals 14 residues. Germline V gene lookup returns CDR1 SGHKS and CDR2 YYEKEE (reference sequence). The CDR3 sequence is CASSWIELWTEAFF. As DNA, the CDR3 is TGTGCCAGCAGCTGGATAGAGCTGTGGACTGAAGCTTTCTTT.

CDR3 DNA: TGTGCCAGTGGGGCGGCACAGGATATTTACGAGCAGTACTTC. The encoded protein is CASGAAQDIYEQYF. The chain joins TRBV28 to TRBJ2-7; D possibly corresponds to TRBD1 (5 bases). This CDR3 comprises 14 residues. Trimming pared 9 bases from V and 4 bases from J, leaving 19 bases between. Germline CDR1 reads MDHEN; CDR2 reads SYDVKM.

In the case of this clone: The sample carries other DNA sequences with the same CDR3. V is TRBV15 and J is TRBJ1-5, with D unclear. The V gene lost 1 base and the J gene lost 4 bases, with 2 bases spanning the gap. The CDR3 spans 12 residues. Germline V gene data show CDR1 as LNHNV and CDR2 as YYDKDF (reference sequence). The CDR3 DNA reads TGTGCCACCAGCAGAGTTAATCAGCCCCAGCATTTT. This codes for CATSRVNQPQHF.

The rearrangement uses TRBV11-2 and TRBJ2-7; weak D call: TRBD2 (7 bases). Germline V gene data show CDR1 as SGHAT and CDR2 as FQNNGV. Trimming pared 7 bases from V and 6 bases from J, leaving 19 bases between. This CDR3 spans 14 amino acids. The CDR3 DNA sequence: TGTGCCAGCACTTCCCGTCGAGGGGGGGTCGAGCAGTACTTC. Amino acids: CASTSRRGGVEQYF.

The rearrangement links TRBV28 to TRBJ1-6, with D perhaps TRBD1 (5 bases). Trimming pared 8 bases from V and 0 bases from J, leaving 11 bases between. CDR3 length equals 15 residues. Germline V lookup: CDR1 MDHEN, CDR2 SYDVKM. CDR3 in amino acids: CASGRGFSYNSPLHF. In DNA, the CDR3 is TGTGCCAGCGGCCGGGGCTTCTCCTATAATTCACCCCTCCACTTT.

The rearrangement uses TRBV7-2 and TRBJ2-5; 10 bases agree with TRBD2. V lost 6 bases, J lost 4 bases, and 5 bases stayed unmatched. The CDR3 is 14 residues long. In germline, CDR1 is SGHTA, CDR2 FQGNSA. The CDR3 DNA follows: TGTGCCAGCAGGCCTAGCGGGGGTCGAGAGACCCAGTACTTC. Translated, it gives CASRPSGGRETQYF.

V and J are TRBV6-5 and TRBJ1-1; D is uncertain. Germline CDR1 and CDR2: MNHEY and SVGAGI. The CDR3 loop spans 10 amino acids. CDR3 sequence (DNA): TGTGGACCCGAAGGGATTGAAGCTTTCTTT. It yields the protein CGPEGIEAFF.

The genes are TRBV7-2 and TRBJ2-2; D remains unclear. This CDR3 region has 15 residues. Trimming left V 4 bases short and J 1 base short, with 10 bases between. Germline V CDR1 and CDR2: SGHTA, FQGNSA. DNA of the CDR3: TGTGCCAGCAGCTCCCCCCTTCGGAACACCGGGGAGCTGTTTTTT. Translation: CASSSPLRNTGELFF.

The V call is TRBV28, the J call TRBJ2-3, with unresolved D. The CDR3 is 12 amino acids. Germline V gene data show CDR1 as MDHEN and CDR2 as SYDVKM. Deletions cut 5 bases from V and 2 bases from J, with 5 bases between. The chain's CDR3 is CASSDFTDTQYF. The DNA of the CDR3 is TGTGCCAGCAGTGACTTCACAGATACGCAGTATTTT.

The genes are TRBV28 and TRBJ2-3, with D perhaps given as TRBD1 or TRBD2 (5 bases each). CDR1 and CDR2 from the germline V gene are MDHEN and SYDVKM. This CDR3 is built from 15 residues. Between the trimmed V and J ends, which lost 7 bases and 0 bases, there was a span of 14 bases. The CDR3 DNA is TGTGCCAGCAAACCTGGGGGAGCAAGCACAGATACGCAGTATTTT. Encoded protein: CASKPGGASTDTQYF.

This clone was seen just once. This CDR3 is also generated by other DNA sequences in the sample. V usage is TRBV7-2 and J usage is TRBJ2-5; no clear D. V shed 4 bases and J shed 1 base, with 1 base lying between them. CDR3 size: 11 residues. Germline CDR1 is SGHTA and CDR2 is FQGNSA. Written as DNA, the CDR3 is TGTGCCAGCAGCTCCCAAGAGACCCAGTACTTC. Its protein product is CASSSQETQYF.

The chain couples TRBV5-1 to TRBJ1-2; 9 positions agree with TRBD1. The CDR3 spans 14 residues. V shed 0 bases, J shed 6 bases, and the junction held 3 bases outside the gene matches. The V gene's germline CDR1 is SGHRS and CDR2 YFSETQ. This CDR3 reads CASSLEGQGDGYTF. In DNA form, the CDR3 reads TGCGCCAGCAGCTTGGAGGGACAGGGCGATGGCTACACCTTC.

This clone came up once. One end of the junction fails to match germline, which may point to a read error. The chain combines TRBV7-7 with TRBJ2-5; 9 nucleotides match TRBD2. From germline, CDR1 is SSHAT and CDR2 FNYEAQ (reference sequence). This CDR3 comprises 16 residues. CDR3 in DNA: TGTGCTAGCAGCTTAGCAGGCGGGGGGGGAACAGAGACCCAGTACTTC. This translates into CASSLAGGGGTETQYF.

In regard to this clone: This CDR3 is also generated by other DNA sequences in the sample. V usage is TRBV7-2 and J usage is TRBJ2-2; 7 bases are a match to TRBD2. This CDR3 has 16 amino acids. Germline V gives CDR1 SGHTA, CDR2 FQGNSA. Losses at the gene ends were 6 bases for V and 6 bases for J; bases not matched to a gene: 13. This CDR3 reads CASRRNSGTIAGELFF. In nucleotides, the CDR3 is TGTGCCAGCAGACGAAACAGCGGGACGATCGCCGGGGAGCTGTTTTTT.

V and J are TRBV19 and TRBJ2-7, with D possibly being TRBD1 (6 bases). Trimming shortened V by 7 bases and J by 4 bases, and 17 bases separated the two germline ends. Germline V gene sequence: CDR1 LNHDA, CDR2 SQIVND (reference sequence). This CDR3 is 14 amino acids long. The CDR3 sequence: CASTPRGGGYEQYF. CDR3 sequence (DNA): TGTGCCAGTACCCCGCGTGGGGGCGGGTACGAGCAGTACTTC.

CDR3: CASSSVQFTEAFF. Written as DNA, the CDR3 is TGCGCCAGCAGCTCGGTGCAGTTCACTGAAGCTTTCTTT. The rearrangement joins TRBV5-1 to TRBJ1-1; D is undetermined. The length of the CDR3 is 13 residues. Germline V gene sequence: CDR1 SGHRS, CDR2 YFSETQ. Trimming pared 3 bases from V and 4 bases from J, leaving 10 bases between.

The chain couples TRBV6-5 to TRBJ1-5; the match to TRBD1 covers 7 bases. J was trimmed by 5 bases and V by 0 bases; bases with no gene match: 4. This CDR3 region has 15 residues. Germline V gene sequence: CDR1 MNHEY, CDR2 SVGAGI. CDR3 sequence (DNA): TGTGCCAGCAGTTACTCACAGGGGACCCATCAGCCCCAGCATTTT. Translation: CASSYSQGTHQPQHF.

This chain connects TRBV7-9 to TRBJ1-5; TRBD1 matches at 9 bases. CDR1 is SEHNR, CDR2 FQNEAQ, per germline (reference sequence). This CDR3 contains 17 residues. J lost 4 bases, V lost 0 bases, and 7 bases had no gene match. CDR3 in DNA: TGTGCCAGCAGCTTAGCTCCCGGGACAGGGCTGAATCAGCCCCAGCATTTT. Encoded protein: CASSLAPGTGLNQPQHF.

The DNA for the CDR3 is TGTGCCAGCAGTTACGCCCCGGCCACATACGGGGAGCTGTTTTTT. It yields the protein CASSYAPATYGELFF. The chain employs TRBV6-5 and TRBJ2-2; D remains ambiguous. This CDR3 is built from 15 residues. Trimming removed 2 bases at V and 7 bases at J, with 14 bases between. The germline V gene has CDR1 MNHEY and CDR2 SVGAGI.

The chain joins TRBV5-1 to TRBJ2-7, with D possibly called TRBD1 or TRBD2 (5 bases each). V was cut by 1 base and J by 3 bases, with 11 bases left in between. This CDR3 has 14 amino acids. Per germline, CDR1 SGHRS and CDR2 YFSETQ. Here the CDR3 reads CASSLLEGSYEQYF. The DNA of the CDR3 is TGCGCCAGCAGCTTGTTAGAGGGGAGCTACGAGCAGTACTTC.

The J gene is TRBJ1-1, the V gene TRBV28; D gene uncertain. Germline loops: CDR1 MDHEN, CDR2 SYDVKM. This CDR3 has 11 amino acids. V was clipped by 5 bases and J by 2 bases, with 3 bases between them. The CDR3 coding sequence is TGTGCCAGCAGTGGTAACACTGAAGCTTTCTTT. Protein product: CASSGNTEAFF.

This chain joins TRBV9 and TRBJ2-1; the match to TRBD2 covers 8 bases. Germline lookup yields CDR1 SGDLS and CDR2 YYNGEE. CDR3 length equals 15 residues. Trimming at V came to 0 bases and at J to 9 bases, leaving 8 bases not matched to a gene. CDR3 protein: CASSVVGTRDAEQFF. CDR3 DNA: TGTGCCAGCAGCGTAGTCGGGACTAGGGACGCTGAGCAGTTCTTC.